These 6 T cell receptor beta chains originate from one sample sequenced in a study of cytomegalovirus exposure and HLA in healthy donors. A multiplex PCR was run with 60 Vbeta primers and 13 Jbeta primers. Libraries were prepared by immunoSEQ multiplex PCR; TCRdb keeps only in-frame clonotypes and omits some of them. The sample carries around 200,000 clones, around 86% recorded once. Material for sequencing was PBMCs. These receptor sequences come from a man aged 40-50 years in good health and CMV-seropositive.

This chain connects TRBV6-5 to TRBJ1-1; D remains unclear. The CDR3 has 14 residues. Trimming took 0 bases from V and 3 from J, leaving 8 bases between them. CDR1 is MNHEY, CDR2 SVGAGI, per germline. CDR3 sequence: CASSYSRGDTEAFF. CDR3 bases: TGTGCCAGCAGTTACTCGAGAGGAGACACTGAAGCTTTCTTT.

This clone was recorded only once. The chain uses TRBV10-1 and TRBJ1-2; a weak D match, TRBD1 (6 bases). Germline CDR1 reads WNHNN; CDR2 reads SYGVQD (reference sequence). The CDR3 totals 16 residues. Trimming pared 4 bases from V and 4 bases from J, leaving 19 bases between. The CDR3 spells CASSAKTFPDSYGYTF. In DNA form, the CDR3 reads TGCGCCAGCAGTGCCAAAACCTTTCCGGACAGCTATGGCTACACCTTC.

The chain combines TRBV7-9 with TRBJ2-1; 11 nucleotides line up with TRBD1. CDR3 length: 16 residues. J was trimmed by 10 bases and V by 0 bases; bases with no gene match: 8. Looked up from germline, CDR1 is SEHNR and CDR2 is FQNEAQ (reference sequence). The CDR3 sequence is CASSLAPGQGAGEQFF. The CDR3, as DNA: TGTGCCAGCAGCTTAGCCCCCGGACAGGGGGCAGGGGAGCAGTTCTTC.

The chain joins TRBV9 to TRBJ2-5, with TRBD1 matching over 9 bases. This CDR3 spans 14 amino acids. After removal of 4 bases from V and 5 bases from J, the junction contained 6 bases not matched to a gene. Germline CDR1 SGDLS, CDR2 YYNGEE. The CDR3 sequence is CASSPQGAFETQYF. The CDR3 bases are TGTGCCAGCAGCCCACAGGGGGCATTTGAGACCCAGTACTTC.

A few counts support this clone. The rearrangement joins TRBV5-1 to TRBJ2-3, with TRBD2 matching over 10 bases. Germline trimming cut 1 base from V and 3 bases from J; bases unmatched to any gene: 11. The CDR3 covers 18 residues. Germline CDR1 SGHRS, CDR2 YFSETQ. The CDR3 nucleotides read TGCGCCAGCAGCTTGCAGGTAGCGGGGGGAATCGTTACAGATACGCAGTATTTT. Protein sequence: CASSLQVAGGIVTDTQYF.

The V gene is TRBV11-3, the J gene TRBJ2-2, with D maybe TRBD1 (6 bases). The CDR3 length is 16 residues. Germline CDR1 reads SGHNT; CDR2 reads YENEEA. V shed 1 base and J shed 4 bases, with 13 bases lying between them. Here the CDR3 reads CASSLGLQGATGELFF. The CDR3, as DNA: TGTGCCAGCAGCTTAGGGCTACAGGGAGCCACCGGGGAGCTGTTTTTT.